The 10 T cell receptor beta chains in this list originate from one sample, sequenced in a study of blood T cell repertoires in COVID-19. The repertoire was sequenced with immunoSEQ multiplex PCR; TCRdb's copy has only in-frame clones and lacks some. The sample consists of around 94,000 clones, under 90% of them appearing once. The sequenced sample was peripheral blood. The origin of the receptors is a human donor in a cohort sampled during active COVID-19.

The table lists this clone with a few counts. The genes are TRBV6-6 and TRBJ2-7; 9 positions match TRBD1. The CDR3 consists of 16 residues. V shed 4 bases and J 4 bases; nucleotides not matched to a gene: 11. CDR1 and CDR2 from the germline V gene are MNHNY and SVGAGI (reference sequence). The CDR3 nucleotides are TGTGCCAGCAGTTCCCGGGACAGGGCCGTTTTTTACGAGCAGTACTTC. Amino acid sequence: CASSSRDRAVFYEQYF.

The gene calls are TRBV6-5 and TRBJ1-5; no firm D call. The V gene's germline CDR1 is MNHEY and CDR2 SVGAGI. The CDR3 is 16 amino acids. Trimming shortened V by 0 bases and J by 6 bases, and 15 bases separated the two germline ends. The CDR3 DNA follows: TGTGCCAGCAGTTACTCGGGAGCCCTCCAAGGTCAGCCCCAGCATTTT. It is translated as CASSYSGALQGQPQHF.

V and J are TRBV28 and TRBJ1-3, with D tentatively TRBD1 (5 bases). This CDR3 comprises 13 residues. CDR1 is MDHEN, CDR2 SYDVKM, per germline. V was pared by 7 bases and J by 6 bases, with 13 bases between. The CDR3, as DNA: TGTGCCAGCACAGGGCGATTAGAAAACACCATATATTTT. Its protein is CASTGRLENTIYF.

This chain uses TRBV7-2 with TRBJ2-3; 8 bases agree with TRBD1. The CDR3 runs 14 residues. J gave up 3 bases and V 5 bases, and 4 bases lay outside the gene matches. Germline V gene lookup returns CDR1 SGHTA and CDR2 FQGNSA. The DNA for the CDR3 is TGTGCCAGCAGCAAGGGACAGGTTACAGATACGCAGTATTTT. Protein sequence: CASSKGQVTDTQYF.

This chain links TRBV18 with TRBJ1-3; tentatively, D is TRBD1 (6 bases). The germline V gene has CDR1 KGHSH and CDR2 LQKENI. Trimming cost V 3 bases and J 0 bases, with 9 bases left between them. This CDR3 contains 15 residues. CDR3 sequence (DNA): TGTGCCAGCTCACCTCGGACAGCCTCTGGAAACACCATATATTTT. It codes for CASSPRTASGNTIYF.

The V call is TRBV30, the J call TRBJ2-7, with D possibly being TRBD1 (5 bases). This CDR3 contains 16 residues. Germline-derived CDR1 and CDR2 are GTSNPN and SVGIG (reference sequence). The ends were cut back, 2 bases at V and 2 bases at J, with 19 bases in the middle. CDR3 amino acids: CAWSFGRQTQTYEQYF. CDR3 bases: TGTGCCTGGAGTTTTGGAAGACAGACACAAACCTACGAGCAGTACTTC.

The chain recombines TRBV6-5 with TRBJ2-7, with D perhaps matching TRBD2 (6 bases). CDR3 length: 15 residues. V dropped 7 bases and J dropped 3 bases, with 19 bases sitting between them. Germline V gene lookup returns CDR1 MNHEY and CDR2 SVGAGI. CDR3 in DNA: TGTGCCAGCAAAGTGCGGGGAGTCCGAAACTACGAGCAGTACTTC. It specifies CASKVRGVRNYEQYF.

The chain carries TRBV28 and TRBJ1-1; D is unclear. The CDR3 runs 11 residues. Looked up from germline, CDR1 is MDHEN and CDR2 is SYDVKM. V gave up 3 bases and J gave up 7 bases, with 6 bases separating them. This chain's CDR3 is CASSLRFEAFF. Written as DNA, the CDR3 is TGTGCCAGCAGTTTGAGGTTTGAAGCTTTCTTT.

This CDR3 is CASSPRVVAGNQETQYF. CDR3 coding DNA: TGCGCCAGCAGCCCGCGGGTCGTAGCGGGGAACCAAGAGACCCAGTACTTC. V usage is TRBV5-1 and J usage is TRBJ2-5; 8 nucleotides agree with TRBD2. In germline, CDR1 is SGHRS, CDR2 YFSETQ. Germline trimming cut 4 bases from V and 0 bases from J; bases unmatched to any gene: 11. This CDR3 comprises 17 residues.

The chain links TRBV5-6 to TRBJ1-2, with 7 nucleotides matching TRBD1. This CDR3 region has 14 residues. V was clipped by 0 bases and J by 9 bases; unmatched bases: 8. The germline gives CDR1 SGHDT, CDR2 YYEEEE. CDR3 nucleotide sequence: TGTGCCAGCAGCTTGGCGACAGGGCCTGGGAGCTACACCTTC. This encodes CASSLATGPGSYTF. The variable domain in full, completed from reference TRBV5-6 and TRBJ1-2, reads DAGVTQSPTHLIKTRGQQVTLRCSPKSGHDTVSWYQQALGQGPQFIFQYYEEEERQRGNFPDRFSGHQFPNYSSELNVNALLLGDSALYLCASSLATGPGSYTFGSGTRLTVV.